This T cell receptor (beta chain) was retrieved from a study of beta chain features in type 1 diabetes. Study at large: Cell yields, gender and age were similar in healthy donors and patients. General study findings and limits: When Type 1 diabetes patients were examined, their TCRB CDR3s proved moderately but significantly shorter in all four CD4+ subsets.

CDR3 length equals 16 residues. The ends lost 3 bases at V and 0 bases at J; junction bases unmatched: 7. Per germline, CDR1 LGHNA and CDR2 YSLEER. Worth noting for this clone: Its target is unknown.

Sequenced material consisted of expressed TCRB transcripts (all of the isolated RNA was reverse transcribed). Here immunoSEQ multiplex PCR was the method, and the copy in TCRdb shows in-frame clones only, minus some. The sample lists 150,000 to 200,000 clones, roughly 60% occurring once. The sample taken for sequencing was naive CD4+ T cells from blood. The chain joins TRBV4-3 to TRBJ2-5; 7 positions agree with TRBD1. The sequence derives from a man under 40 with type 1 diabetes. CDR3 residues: CASSQALDRDQETQYF. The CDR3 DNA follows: TGCGCCAGCAGCCAGGCTCTTGACAGGGACCAAGAGACCCAGTACTTC.